This T cell receptor beta chain was sequenced in a study of T cells after yellow fever vaccination. General study findings and limits: Some clonotypes were seen in both the CD4 and the CD8 compartments. These made up a small share and likely arose from convergent recombination.

This clonotype was counted at least ten times. Its specificity is not known. TCRdb reprocessed the 5' RACE reads via MiXCR and lists one record per CDR3 protein. The table lists some 240,000 distinct CDR3 sequences, 3% to 3.5% of them singletons. The germline V gene has CDR1 SEHNR and CDR2 FQNEAQ (reference sequence). Trimming took 5 bases from V and 2 from J, leaving 23 bases between them. The CDR3 has 18 amino acids. This receptor was identified in a man aged 18 to 29 who received the YFV17D yellow fever vaccine. This chain uses TRBV7-9 with TRBJ2-3; D not certain. Here the sequenced sample was CD4+ T cells sorted from PBMCs, taken 10 days after the yellow fever booster vaccination. CDR3 amino acids: CASSIGLYVGRHTDTQYF. DNA of the CDR3: TGTGCCAGCAGCATAGGTTTATATGTGGGCCGCCACACAGATACGCAGTATTTT. The complete variable domain, with remaining parts taken from reference TRBV7-9 and TRBJ2-3, reads DTGVSQNPRHKITKRGQNVTFRCDPISEHNRLYWYRQTLGQGPEFLTYFQNEAQLEKSRLLSDRFSAERPKGSFSTLEIQRTEQGDSAMYLCASSIGLYVGRHTDTQYFGPGTRLTVL.